The 28 T cell receptor beta chains below were found in one sample sequenced in a study of blood T cell repertoires in COVID-19. Sequenced by immunoSEQ multiplex PCR; TCRdb stores in-frame clones only, minus some. This sample has some 26,000 clones, with 87% found just once. The sequencing input was peripheral blood. These receptors originate from a human donor in a cohort sampled during active COVID-19.

V usage is TRBV6-2 or TRBV6-3 and J usage is TRBJ2-1; the D is unclear. The CDR3 is 12 residues long. V lost 4 bases, J lost 3 bases, and 4 bases lay in between. Germline CDR1 reads MNHEY; CDR2 reads SVGEGT. CDR3 sequence reads: CASSSNYNEQFF. In DNA, the CDR3 is TGTGCCAGCAGTTCTAACTACAATGAGCAGTTCTTC.

As DNA, the CDR3 is TGTGCCAGCAGCCTTGACACGGATAGCAATCAGCCCCAGCATTTT. This codes for CASSLDTDSNQPQHF. V is TRBV7-6 and J is TRBJ1-5, with D hard to call. The V gene lost 5 bases and the J gene lost 0 bases, with 11 bases spanning the gap. Germline V CDR1 and CDR2: SGHVS, FNYEAQ. The CDR3 has 15 amino acids.

J is TRBJ1-1 and V is TRBV28; the D is unclear. V was cut by 8 bases and J by 5 bases, with 24 bases left in between. The germline V gene has CDR1 MDHEN and CDR2 SYDVKM. The length of the CDR3 is 16 residues. The DNA of the CDR3 is TGTGCCAGCGCGAGGCGGTCTGGCCTCCTCGAGACTGAAGCTTTCTTT. It codes for CASARRSGLLETEAFF.

J is TRBJ2-5 and V is TRBV5-4; 8 bases agree with TRBD2. This CDR3 has 16 amino acids. Per the germline V gene, CDR1 is SGHNT and CDR2 is YYREEE (reference sequence). V was pared by 0 bases and J by 2 bases, with 6 bases of the junction left unmatched. The CDR3, as DNA: TGTGCCAGCAGCTTGGTGGGGGGACTAGAACAAGAGACCCAGTACTTC. Residues: CASSLVGGLEQETQYF.

The chain employs TRBV6-5 and TRBJ2-2, with TRBD1 as a possible D gene (6 bases). Trimming cost V 6 bases and J 6 bases, with 11 bases left between them. Per germline, CDR1 MNHEY and CDR2 SVGAGI. The CDR3 extends over 13 amino acids. The CDR3 bases are TGTGCCAGCAGAACTACAGGGTCCGGGGAGCTGTTTTTT. Protein sequence: CASRTTGSGELFF.

The chain links TRBV6-5 to TRBJ2-5; tentative D call: TRBD2 (6 bases). This CDR3 has 13 residues. Germline CDR1 reads MNHEY; CDR2 reads SVGAGI. Trimming left V 8 bases short and J 2 bases short, with 12 bases between. DNA for the CDR3: TGTGCCAGCGAGCGACGGGGGCAAGAGACCCAGTACTTC. Protein sequence: CASERRGQETQYF.

V gene TRBV5-1 combines with J gene TRBJ2-5; 8 nucleotides match TRBD1. Germline V gene lookup returns CDR1 SGHRS and CDR2 YFSETQ. J was trimmed by 5 bases and V by 1 base; bases with no gene match: 4. This CDR3 region has 14 residues. CDR3 bases: TGCGCCAGCAGCTTGATCAGGGGGCCGGAGACCCAGTACTTC. Its protein product is CASSLIRGPETQYF.

The chain is built from TRBV2 and TRBJ2-1; 12 bases are a match to TRBD2. Germline CDR1 reads SNHLY; CDR2 reads FYNNEI. The CDR3 loop spans 13 amino acids. The V and J ends lost 7 bases and 12 bases, in that order; junction bases with no gene match: 7. The CDR3 loop reads CASKTSGRVGQFF. The CDR3 nucleotides are TGTGCCAGCAAGACTAGCGGGAGAGTGGGGCAGTTCTTC.

The CDR3 region is CASSPDSYSGNTIYF. The CDR3 DNA is TGTGCCAGCAGCCCGGACAGCTACTCTGGAAACACCATATATTTT. This chain uses TRBV3-1 (or the pseudogene TRBV3-2) with TRBJ1-3; the D gene is possibly TRBD1 (6 bases). This CDR3 region has 15 residues. The germline CDR1 and CDR2 sequences are LGHDT and YNNKEL (reference sequence). The V end was cut by 4 bases, the J end by 0 bases, with 10 bases between.

The table lists this clone with a count of one. The chain recombines TRBV7-8 with TRBJ2-1; 8 nucleotides agree with TRBD1. Germline lookup yields CDR1 SGHVS and CDR2 FQNEAQ. The length of the CDR3 is 16 residues. With V trimmed by 5 bases and J by 0 bases, 6 bases remained unmatched. The CDR3 DNA reads TGTGCCAGCAGCCTCGACAGGGGATTCTCCTACAATGAGCAGTTCTTC. Protein: CASSLDRGFSYNEQFF. The full variable domain, its missing parts supplied by reference TRBV7-8 and TRBJ2-1, is GAGVSQSPRYKVAKRGQDVALRCDPISGHVSLFWYQQALGQGPEFLTYFQNEAQLDKSGLPSDRFFAERPEGSVSTLKIQRTQQEDSAVYLCASSLDRGFSYNEQFFGPGTRLTVL.

The V call is TRBV6-5, the J call TRBJ1-1; D gene unclear. V was pared by 6 bases and J by 5 bases, with 10 bases between. The CDR3 contains 12 residues. Germline V gene data show CDR1 as MNHEY and CDR2 as SVGAGI. The CDR3 spells CASRTPSTEAFF. The CDR3 region has the DNA TGTGCCAGCAGGACTCCCTCGACTGAAGCTTTCTTT.

The chain recombines TRBV10-3 with TRBJ2-2; TRBD2 aligns across 10 bases. Germline V CDR1 and CDR2: ENHRY, SYGVKD. The J segment lost 0 bases and the V segment lost 10 bases, leaving 11 bases of the junction unmatched. This CDR3 contains 17 residues. The CDR3 DNA follows: TGTGCCACGAAGGCGGAGCGGGGGGGTACGAACACCGGGGAGCTGTTTTTT. It encodes CATKAERGGTNTGELFF.

The chain couples TRBV18 to TRBJ2-5; 7 bases are shared with TRBD1. The J segment lost 1 base and the V segment lost 3 bases, leaving 2 bases of the junction unmatched. The germline CDR1 and CDR2 sequences are KGHSH and LQKENI. CDR3 size: 14 residues. The CDR3 DNA reads as TGTGCCAGCTCACCCGGACAGGCCCAAGAGACCCAGTACTTC. It codes for CASSPGQAQETQYF.

This chain joins TRBV11-2 and TRBJ2-7; the match to TRBD1 covers 9 bases. This CDR3 region has 15 residues. Unmatched junction bases numbered 12, after V lost 5 bases and J lost 7 bases. Germline lookup yields CDR1 SGHAT and CDR2 FQNNGV. DNA for the CDR3: TGTGCCAGCAGCCTCACAGGGGGCAATCATCGGGAGCAGTACTTC. It encodes CASSLTGGNHREQYF.

J is TRBJ2-1 and V is TRBV11-3; 7 bases are shared with TRBD2. CDR3 length: 12 residues. V was pared by 3 bases and J by 12 bases, with 5 bases of the junction left unmatched. Germline assignment: CDR1 SGHNT and CDR2 YENEEA. Written as DNA, the CDR3 is TGTGCCAGCAGCTTGAATGGCGGGAGGCAGTTCTTC. Its protein is CASSLNGGRQFF.

The V gene is TRBV18, the J gene TRBJ2-7; 13 nucleotides line up with TRBD2. Germline CDR1 is KGHSH and CDR2 is LQKENI. CDR3 length: 16 residues. V was clipped by 5 bases and J by 3 bases; unmatched bases: 7. The DNA of the CDR3 is TGTGCCAGCTCATGGACTAGCGGGAGCCCCATCTACGAGCAGTACTTC. The encoded protein is CASSWTSGSPIYEQYF.

The chain has TRBV19 and TRBJ2-7; no definite D call. The CDR3 sequence is 13 residues long. Germline V gene sequence: CDR1 LNHDA, CDR2 SQIVND (reference sequence). Trimming shortened V by 4 bases and J by 4 bases, and 11 bases separated the two germline ends. The CDR3 here is CASSTSRRYEQYF. The CDR3 coding sequence is TGTGCCAGTAGTACCAGTAGGCGGTACGAGCAGTACTTC.

The rearrangement joins TRBV7-9 to TRBJ2-7; 11 nucleotides agree with TRBD1. Losses at the gene ends were 5 bases for V and 3 bases for J; bases not matched to a gene: 6. Looked up from germline, CDR1 is SEHNR and CDR2 is FQNEAQ (reference sequence). The CDR3 runs 15 residues. The CDR3 nucleotides read TGTGCCAGCAGCGCCCGGGACAGGGGGTACTACGAGCAGTACTTC. It yields the protein CASSARDRGYYEQYF.

The V and J genes are TRBV11-3 and TRBJ2-3; 9 bases line up with TRBD2. J lost 5 bases, V lost 1 base, and 10 bases had no gene match. The germline V gene encodes CDR1 SGHNT and CDR2 YENEEA. This CDR3 is built from 17 residues. CDR3 amino acids: CASSLGGSGSTGDTQYF. The CDR3 DNA sequence: TGTGCCAGCAGCTTAGGAGGTAGCGGGAGTACGGGAGATACGCAGTATTTT.

The chain uses TRBV9 and TRBJ1-2; weak D call: TRBD1 (5 bases). CDR1 and CDR2 from the germline V gene are SGDLS and YYNGEE. The CDR3 extends over 14 amino acids. Trimming stripped 3 bases from V and 6 bases from J, with 15 bases between. The CDR3 DNA reads TGTGCCAGCAGCGCGCTGGGCGGGGCCCATGGCTACACCTTC. Its protein is CASSALGGAHGYTF.

This clone occurred once. The V call is TRBV7-9, the J call TRBJ2-1; no firm D call. V shed 5 bases and J shed 0 bases, with 8 bases lying between them. The V gene's germline CDR1 is SEHNR and CDR2 FQNEAQ (reference sequence). This CDR3 is 14 amino acids long. CDR3 sequence: CASSPPGSYNEQFF. The CDR3 coding sequence is TGTGCCAGCAGCCCTCCGGGCTCCTACAATGAGCAGTTCTTC.

This chain uses TRBV6-2 or TRBV6-3 with TRBJ1-1, with a tentative D call TRBD1 (6 bases). The CDR3 runs 12 residues. CDR1 and CDR2 from the germline V gene are MNHEY and SVGEGT. V lost 2 bases and J lost 11, with 12 bases in between. CDR3 amino acids: CASSYGGARAFF. For the CDR3, the DNA is TGTGCCAGCAGTTACGGGGGCGCGAGGGCTTTCTTT.

The CDR3 is CASTKGDRDSEYEQYF. The CDR3, as DNA: TGTGCCAGCACCAAGGGCGACCGGGACAGTGAATACGAGCAGTACTTC. The rearrangement links TRBV21-1 to TRBJ2-7; the table names TRBD1, a call not compared with the DNA. TRBV21-1 is given as a pseudogene. This CDR3 spans 16 amino acids.

V and J are TRBV5-1 and TRBJ2-2; possibly TRBD1 for D (6 bases). CDR1 is SGHRS and CDR2 is YFSETQ in the germline V gene. The CDR3 sequence is 18 residues long. The V end lost 3 bases, the J end lost 5 bases, and 23 bases lay between the germline ends. The CDR3 DNA follows: TGCGCCAGCAGCTCCACCAACAGGGAAGTGGGCCAAACCGGGGAGCTGTTTTTT. Translation gives CASSSTNREVGQTGELFF. Using reference TRBV5-1 and TRBJ2-2 for the parts outside the CDR3, the full variable domain is KAGVTQTPRYLIKTRGQQVTLSCSPISGHRSVSWYQQTPGQGLQFLFEYFSETQRNKGNFPGRFSGRQFSNSRSEMNVSTLELGDSALYLCASSSTNREVGQTGELFFGEGSRLTVL.

This chain uses TRBV6-6 with TRBJ1-5; D gene uncertain. V lost 4 bases and J 9 bases, leaving 10 bases between the germline ends. Germline V gives CDR1 MNHNY, CDR2 SVGAGI (reference sequence). CDR3 length: 12 amino acids. In DNA form, the CDR3 reads TGTGCCAGCAGTTCGGGGAGGTCGCCCCAGCATTTT. Encoded protein: CASSSGRSPQHF.

The V gene is TRBV23-1, the J gene TRBJ1-2; no clear D. TRBV23-1 is sorted into the ORF group, with uncertain function. The CDR3 extends over 11 amino acids. V lost 9 bases, J lost 4 bases, and 9 bases lay in between. The CDR3 protein is CASEIGYGYTF. The CDR3, as DNA: TGCGCCAGTGAGATTGGCTATGGCTACACCTTC.

The chain employs TRBV4-2 and TRBJ2-3, with 8 bases that match TRBD2. CDR1 and CDR2 (germline): LGHNA, YNFKEQ. The CDR3 has 17 amino acids. After removal of 5 bases from V and 4 bases from J, the junction contained 14 bases not matched to a gene. This CDR3 reads CASSFQPVRGGADTQYF. CDR3 nucleotide sequence: TGTGCCAGCAGCTTCCAACCTGTTCGGGGGGGGGCAGATACGCAGTATTTT.

This rearrangement joins TRBV28 to TRBJ1-1; 7 nucleotides align to TRBD1. V shed 6 bases and J 1 base; nucleotides not matched to a gene: 8. The germline V gene encodes CDR1 MDHEN and CDR2 SYDVKM. This CDR3 spans 15 amino acids. The CDR3 coding sequence is TGTGCCAGCAGATCCCTGGACAGGAGGAACACTGAAGCTTTCTTT. Translated: CASRSLDRRNTEAFF.